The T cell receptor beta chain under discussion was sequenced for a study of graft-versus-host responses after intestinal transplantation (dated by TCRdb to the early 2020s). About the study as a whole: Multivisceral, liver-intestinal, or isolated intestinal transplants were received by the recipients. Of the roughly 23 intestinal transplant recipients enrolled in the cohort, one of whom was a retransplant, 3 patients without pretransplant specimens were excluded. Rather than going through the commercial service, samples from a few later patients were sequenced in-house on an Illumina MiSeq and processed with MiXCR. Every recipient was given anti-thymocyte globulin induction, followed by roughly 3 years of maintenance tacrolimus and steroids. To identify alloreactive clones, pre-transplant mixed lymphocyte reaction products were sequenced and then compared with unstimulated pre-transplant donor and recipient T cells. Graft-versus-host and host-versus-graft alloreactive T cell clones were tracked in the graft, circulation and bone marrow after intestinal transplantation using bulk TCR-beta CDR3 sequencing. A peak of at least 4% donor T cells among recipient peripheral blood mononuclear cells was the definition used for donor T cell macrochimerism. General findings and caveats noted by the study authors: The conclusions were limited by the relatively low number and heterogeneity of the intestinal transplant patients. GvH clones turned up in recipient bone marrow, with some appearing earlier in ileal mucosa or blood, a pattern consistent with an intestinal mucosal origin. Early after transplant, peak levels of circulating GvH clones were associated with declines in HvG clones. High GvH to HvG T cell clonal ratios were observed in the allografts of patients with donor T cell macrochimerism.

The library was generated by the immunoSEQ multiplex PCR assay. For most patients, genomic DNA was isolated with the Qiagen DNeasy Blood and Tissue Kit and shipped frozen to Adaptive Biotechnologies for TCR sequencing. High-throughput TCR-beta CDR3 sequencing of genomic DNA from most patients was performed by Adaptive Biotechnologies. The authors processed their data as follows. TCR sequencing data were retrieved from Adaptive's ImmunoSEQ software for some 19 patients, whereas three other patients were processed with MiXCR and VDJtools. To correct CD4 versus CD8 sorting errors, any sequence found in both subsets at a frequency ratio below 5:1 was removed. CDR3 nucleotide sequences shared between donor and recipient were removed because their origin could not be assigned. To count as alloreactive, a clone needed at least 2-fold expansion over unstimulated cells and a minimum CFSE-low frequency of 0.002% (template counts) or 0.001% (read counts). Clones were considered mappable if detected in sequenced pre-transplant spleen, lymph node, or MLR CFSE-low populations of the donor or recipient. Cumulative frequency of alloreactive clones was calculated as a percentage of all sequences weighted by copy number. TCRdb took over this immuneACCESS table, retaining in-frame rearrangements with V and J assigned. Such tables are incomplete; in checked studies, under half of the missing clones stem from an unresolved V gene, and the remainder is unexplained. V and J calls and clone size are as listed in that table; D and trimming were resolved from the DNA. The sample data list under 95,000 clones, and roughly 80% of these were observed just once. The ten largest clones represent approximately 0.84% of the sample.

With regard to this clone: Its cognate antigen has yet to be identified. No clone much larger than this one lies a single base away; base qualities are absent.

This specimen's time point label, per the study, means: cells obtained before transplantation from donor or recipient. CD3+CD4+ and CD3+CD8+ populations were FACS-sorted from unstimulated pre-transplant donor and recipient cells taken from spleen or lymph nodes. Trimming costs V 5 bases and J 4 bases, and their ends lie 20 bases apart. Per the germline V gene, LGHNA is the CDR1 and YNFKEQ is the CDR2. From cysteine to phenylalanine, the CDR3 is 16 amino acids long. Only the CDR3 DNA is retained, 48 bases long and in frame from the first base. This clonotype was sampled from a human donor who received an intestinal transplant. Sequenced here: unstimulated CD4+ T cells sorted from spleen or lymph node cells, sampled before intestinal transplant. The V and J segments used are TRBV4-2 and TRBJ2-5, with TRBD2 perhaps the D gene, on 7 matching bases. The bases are TGTGCCAGCAGCTTAGACGGGGGGCCGCGGCCAGAGACCCAGTACTTC. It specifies CASSLDGGPRPETQYF.